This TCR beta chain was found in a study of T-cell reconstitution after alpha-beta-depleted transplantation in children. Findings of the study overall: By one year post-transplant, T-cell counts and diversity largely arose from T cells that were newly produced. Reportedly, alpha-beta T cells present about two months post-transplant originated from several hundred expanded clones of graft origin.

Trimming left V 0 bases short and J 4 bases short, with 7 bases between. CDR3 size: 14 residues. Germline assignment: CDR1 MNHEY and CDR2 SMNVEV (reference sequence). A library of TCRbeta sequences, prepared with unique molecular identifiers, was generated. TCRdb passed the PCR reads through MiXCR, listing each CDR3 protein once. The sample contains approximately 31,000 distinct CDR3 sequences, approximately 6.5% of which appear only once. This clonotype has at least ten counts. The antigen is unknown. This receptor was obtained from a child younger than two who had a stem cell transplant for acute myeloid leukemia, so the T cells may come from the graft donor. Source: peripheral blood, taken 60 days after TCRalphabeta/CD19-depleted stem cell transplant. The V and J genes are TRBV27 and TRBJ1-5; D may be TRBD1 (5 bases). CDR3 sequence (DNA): TGTGCCAGCAGTTTATCGAAGGGGAATCAGCCCCAGCATTTT. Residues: CASSLSKGNQPQHF.